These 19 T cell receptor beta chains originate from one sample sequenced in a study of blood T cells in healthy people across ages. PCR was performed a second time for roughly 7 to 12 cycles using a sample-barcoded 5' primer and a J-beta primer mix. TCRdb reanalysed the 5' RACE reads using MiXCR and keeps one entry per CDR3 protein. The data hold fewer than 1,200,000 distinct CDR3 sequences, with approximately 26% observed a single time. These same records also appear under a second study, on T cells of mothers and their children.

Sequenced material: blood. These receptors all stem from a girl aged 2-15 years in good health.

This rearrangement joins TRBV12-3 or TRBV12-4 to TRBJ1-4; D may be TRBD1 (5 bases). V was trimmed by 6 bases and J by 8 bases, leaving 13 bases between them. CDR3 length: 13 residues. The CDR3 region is CASRPGLGEKLFF. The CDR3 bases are TGTGCCAGCAGGCCGGGGCTTGGGGAAAAACTGTTTTTT.

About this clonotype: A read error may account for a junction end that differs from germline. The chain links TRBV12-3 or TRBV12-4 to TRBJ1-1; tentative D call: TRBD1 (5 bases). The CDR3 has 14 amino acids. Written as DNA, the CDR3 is TGTGCCAGCTCCACGGGACTTACGAACACTGAAGCCTTCTTT. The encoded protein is CASSTGLTNTEAFF.

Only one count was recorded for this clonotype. The CDR3 nucleotides read TGCGCCAGCAGCTCTACCGAAGATACGCAGTATTTT. Amino acids: CASSSTEDTQYF. The genes are TRBV5-1 and TRBJ2-3, with D unclear. V was shortened by 3 bases and J by 5 bases, with 7 bases between the two germline ends. The CDR3 is 12 amino acids. Germline V CDR1 and CDR2: SGHRS, YFSETQ.

The CDR3 reads CASSSNLRGVSNQPQHF. The CDR3 region has the DNA TGTGCCAGCAGTTCGAACCTCCGGGGTGTGAGCAATCAGCCCCAGCATTTT. V is TRBV6-2 or TRBV6-3 and J is TRBJ1-5; D not resolved. V dropped 4 bases and J dropped 1 base, with 17 bases sitting between them. The CDR3 extends over 17 amino acids. CDR1 and CDR2 (germline): MNHEY, SVGEGT.

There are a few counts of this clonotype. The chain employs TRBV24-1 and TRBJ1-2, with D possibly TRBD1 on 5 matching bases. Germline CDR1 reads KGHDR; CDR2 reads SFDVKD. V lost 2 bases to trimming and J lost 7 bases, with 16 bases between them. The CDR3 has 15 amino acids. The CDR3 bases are TGTGCCACCAGTGATTATGAGGGGCTCGAGAGTGGCTACACCTTC. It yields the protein CATSDYEGLESGYTF.

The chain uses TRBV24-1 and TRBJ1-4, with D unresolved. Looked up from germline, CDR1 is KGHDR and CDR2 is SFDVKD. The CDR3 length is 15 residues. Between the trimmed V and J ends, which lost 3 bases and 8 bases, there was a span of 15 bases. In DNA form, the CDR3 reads TGTGCCACCAGTGATGTAATCGTGGGAGAGGAAAAACTGTTTTTT. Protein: CATSDVIVGEEKLFF.

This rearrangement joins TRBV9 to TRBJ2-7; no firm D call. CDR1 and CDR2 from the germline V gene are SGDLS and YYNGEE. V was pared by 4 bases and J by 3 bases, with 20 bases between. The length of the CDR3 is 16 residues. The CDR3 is CASSPAFGPYVYEQYF. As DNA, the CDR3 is TGTGCCAGCAGCCCTGCCTTCGGGCCGTACGTCTACGAGCAGTACTTC.

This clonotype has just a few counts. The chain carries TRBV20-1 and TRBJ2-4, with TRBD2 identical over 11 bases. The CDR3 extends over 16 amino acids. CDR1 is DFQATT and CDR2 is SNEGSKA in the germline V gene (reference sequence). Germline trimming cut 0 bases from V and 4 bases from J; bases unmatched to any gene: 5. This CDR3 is CSARDRASGGKNIQYF. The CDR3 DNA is TGCAGTGCTAGAGATCGGGCTAGCGGGGGGAAAAACATTCAGTACTTC.

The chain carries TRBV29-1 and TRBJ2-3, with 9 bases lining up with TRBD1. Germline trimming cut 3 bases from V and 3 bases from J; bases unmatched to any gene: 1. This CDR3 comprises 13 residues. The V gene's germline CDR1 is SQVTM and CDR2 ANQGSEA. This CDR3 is CSVDDRGTDTQYF. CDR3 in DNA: TGCAGCGTTGACGACAGGGGGACAGATACGCAGTATTTT.

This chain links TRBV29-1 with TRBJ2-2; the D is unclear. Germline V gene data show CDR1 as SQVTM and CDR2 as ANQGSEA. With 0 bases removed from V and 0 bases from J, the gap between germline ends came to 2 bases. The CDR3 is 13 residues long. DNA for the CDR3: TGCAGCGTTGAAGACCCGAACACCGGGGAGCTGTTTTTT. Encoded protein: CSVEDPNTGELFF.

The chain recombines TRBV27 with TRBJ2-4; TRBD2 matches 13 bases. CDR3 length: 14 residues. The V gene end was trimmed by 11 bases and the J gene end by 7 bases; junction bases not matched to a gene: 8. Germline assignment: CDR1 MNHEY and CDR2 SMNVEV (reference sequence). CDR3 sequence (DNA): TGTGCCGCAGGGAGGGGACTAGCGGGGAACATTCAGTACTTC. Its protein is CAAGRGLAGNIQYF.

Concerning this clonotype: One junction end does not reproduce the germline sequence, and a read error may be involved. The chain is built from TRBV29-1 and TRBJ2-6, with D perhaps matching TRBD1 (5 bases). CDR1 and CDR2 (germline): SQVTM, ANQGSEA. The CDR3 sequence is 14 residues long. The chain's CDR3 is CSVEVLSGANVLAF. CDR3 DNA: TGCAGTGTTGAAGTCCTGTCTGGGGCCAACGTCCTGGCTTTC.

The DNA for the CDR3 is TGTGCCAGCAACCTTCAATTTAATGAAAAACTGTTTTTT. The encoded protein is CASNLQFNEKLFF. The V call is TRBV12-3 or TRBV12-4, the J call TRBJ1-4; D not certain. V shed 7 bases and J shed 4 bases, with 10 bases lying between them. The CDR3 is 13 residues long.

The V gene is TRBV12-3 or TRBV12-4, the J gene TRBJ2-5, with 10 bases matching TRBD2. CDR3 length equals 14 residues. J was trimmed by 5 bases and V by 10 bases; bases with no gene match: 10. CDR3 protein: CATASGSGWETQYF. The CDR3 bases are TGTGCCACCGCTAGCGGGAGCGGTTGGGAGACCCAGTACTTC.

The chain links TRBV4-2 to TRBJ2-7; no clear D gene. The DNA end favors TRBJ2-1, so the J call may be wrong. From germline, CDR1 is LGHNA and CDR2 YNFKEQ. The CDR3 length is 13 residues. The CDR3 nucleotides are TGTGCCAGCAGCCAAGTTCTACGCAATGAGCAGTTCTTC. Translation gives CASSQVLRNEQFF.

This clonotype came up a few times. The CDR3 sequence is CASSPTGGYEKLFF. The CDR3 nucleotides are TGTGCCAGCTCACCAACCGGGGGGTATGAAAAACTGTTTTTT. The chain employs TRBV18 and TRBJ1-4, with a tentative D call TRBD1 (5 bases). V lost 2 bases and J lost 6, with 10 bases in between. The CDR3 spans 14 residues. Germline CDR1 and CDR2: KGHSH and LQKENI. The complete variable domain, with remaining parts taken from reference TRBV18 and TRBJ1-4, reads NAGVMQNPRHLVRRRGQEARLRCSPMKGHSHVYWYRQLPEEGLKFMVYLQKENIIDESGMPKERFSAEFPKEGPSILRIQQVVRGDSAAYFCASSPTGGYEKLFFGSGTQLSVL.

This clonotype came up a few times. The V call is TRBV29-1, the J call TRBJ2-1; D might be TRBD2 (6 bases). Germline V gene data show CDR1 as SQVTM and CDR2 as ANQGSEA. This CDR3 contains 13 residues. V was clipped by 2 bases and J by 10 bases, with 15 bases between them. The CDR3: CSVEIRVRGEQFF. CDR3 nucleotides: TGCAGCGTTGAAATACGGGTCCGGGGGGAGCAGTTCTTC.

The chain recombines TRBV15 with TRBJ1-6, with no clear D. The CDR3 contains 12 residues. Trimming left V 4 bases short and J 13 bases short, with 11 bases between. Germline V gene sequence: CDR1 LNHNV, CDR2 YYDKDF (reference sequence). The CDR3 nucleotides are TGTGCCACCAGCATTCCGGCTCGGCCCCTCCACTTT. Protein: CATSIPARPLHF.

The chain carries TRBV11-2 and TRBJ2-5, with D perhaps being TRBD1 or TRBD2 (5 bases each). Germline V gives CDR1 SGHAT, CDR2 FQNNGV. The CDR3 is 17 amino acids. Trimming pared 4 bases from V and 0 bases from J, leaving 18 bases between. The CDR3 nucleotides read TGTGCCAGCAGCTCGAGGGGCGTCCAAAGCTACCAAGAGACCCAGTACTTC. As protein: CASSSRGVQSYQETQYF.